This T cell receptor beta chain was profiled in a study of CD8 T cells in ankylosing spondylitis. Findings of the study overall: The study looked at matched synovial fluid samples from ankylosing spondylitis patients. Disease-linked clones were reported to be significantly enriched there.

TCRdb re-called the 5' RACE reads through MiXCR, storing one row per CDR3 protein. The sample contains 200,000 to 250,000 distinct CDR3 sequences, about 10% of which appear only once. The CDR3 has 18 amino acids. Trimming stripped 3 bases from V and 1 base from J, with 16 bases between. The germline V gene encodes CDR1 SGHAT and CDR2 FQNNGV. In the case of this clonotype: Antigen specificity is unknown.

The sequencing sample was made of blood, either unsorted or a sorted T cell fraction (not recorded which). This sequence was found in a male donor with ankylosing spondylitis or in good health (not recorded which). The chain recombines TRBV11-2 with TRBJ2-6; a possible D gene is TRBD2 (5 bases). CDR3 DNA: TGTGCCAGCAGCTTTCCCCGCGGGTCCGGTTCTGGGGCCAACGTCCTGACTTTC. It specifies CASSFPRGSGSGANVLTF.